This T cell receptor (beta chain) originates from a study of cytomegalovirus exposure and HLA in healthy donors. As for the study in general: There were around 100 million unique TCR beta sequences, drawn from about 179 million T cells, in an earlier analysis.

Study findings and constraints: After further analysis at a later stage, 16,951 TCR beta sequences were associated with HLA alleles at 0.05 false discovery rate. The sole available immune exposure information was CMV serostatus.

Note on this clone: Its target is not known.

The PCR used 60 Vbeta and 13 Jbeta primers. Assay: immunoSEQ multiplex PCR; the TCRdb copy retains only in-frame clones and omits some. Here the sample spans some 130,000 clones, roughly four fifths being singletons. CDR3 length equals 11 residues. V was pared by 2 bases and J by 8 bases, with 7 bases between. CDR1 and CDR2 from the germline V gene are GTSNPN and SVGIG (reference sequence). The genes are TRBV30 and TRBJ2-1; D gene uncertain. This clonotype was obtained from a young man in good health and CMV-seronegative. Input material: PBMCs. CDR3 sequence reads: CAWSLSDEQFF. The CDR3 coding sequence is TGTGCCTGGAGTCTAAGTGATGAGCAGTTCTTC.